Below, one TCR beta chain is given with its context. The target antigen is unknown. This sample stems from a study of vaccination and CD4 T cells after COVID-19. The overall study: Median time from COVID diagnosis to post-COVID sampling was 101 days (35 to 161). Overlapping spike peptides of SARS-CoV-2, HCoV-NL63, HCoV-OC43 and HCoV-229E were used, and cells were stimulated with them.

Noted treatment: approximately 10-day PBMC culture with coronavirus spike peptide pools or control peptides (ViraFEST assay). The unexposed donor gave CD4+ T cells before the COVID-19 pandemic (2011-2018). Sequencing of DNA taken from cultured CD4+ T cells relied on the Oncomine TCR Beta short-read assay. Researchers extracted genomic DNA from CD4+ T cells that had been cultured. TCRdb redid the calling of the PCR reads with MiXCR, one entry per CDR3 protein. The repertoire holds 9,500 or so distinct CDR3 sequences, approximately 29% seen once, with over 10% in the top ten. CDR1 SGHNT and CDR2 YYREEE come from the germline V gene (reference sequence). This CDR3 has 14 amino acids. The V segment lost 4 bases and the J segment 0 bases; nucleotides outside the gene matches: 3.

V usage is TRBV5-4 and J usage is TRBJ2-7; 8 nucleotides agree with TRBD1. Sequencing was performed on CD4+ T cells from blood, cultured in vitro. This sequence originates from a human donor in good health. CDR3 bases: TGTGCCAGCAGCCGGACAGGGACCTCCTACGAGCAGTACTTC. Translation: CASSRTGTSYEQYF. Drawing the rest from reference TRBV5-4 and TRBJ2-7, the complete variable domain is ETGVTQSPTHLIKTRGQQVTLRCSSQSGHNTVSWYQQALGQGPQFIFQYYREEENGRGNFPPRFSGLQFPNYSSELNVNALELDDSALYLCASSRTGTSYEQYFGPGTRLTVT.